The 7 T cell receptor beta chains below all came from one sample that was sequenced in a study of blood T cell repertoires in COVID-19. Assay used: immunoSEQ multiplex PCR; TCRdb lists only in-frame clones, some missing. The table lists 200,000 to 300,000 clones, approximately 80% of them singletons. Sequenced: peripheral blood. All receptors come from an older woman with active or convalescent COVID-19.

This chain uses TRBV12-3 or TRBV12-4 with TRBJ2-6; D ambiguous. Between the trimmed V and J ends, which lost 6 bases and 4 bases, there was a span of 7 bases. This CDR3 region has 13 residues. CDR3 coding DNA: TGTGCCAGCAGCTGGGCAGGGGCCAACGTCCTGACTTTC. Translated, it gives CASSWAGANVLTF.

CDR3 in DNA: TGTGCCAGCAGTTCAGTCGACTCCAGGGGGCGTCGGGCTTTCTTT. Amino acid sequence: CASSSVDSRGRRAFF. V usage is TRBV28 and J usage is TRBJ1-1; 8 nucleotides match TRBD1. The length of the CDR3 is 15 residues. Per germline, CDR1 MDHEN and CDR2 SYDVKM. V dropped 4 bases and J dropped 11; count of bases not matched to a gene: 15.

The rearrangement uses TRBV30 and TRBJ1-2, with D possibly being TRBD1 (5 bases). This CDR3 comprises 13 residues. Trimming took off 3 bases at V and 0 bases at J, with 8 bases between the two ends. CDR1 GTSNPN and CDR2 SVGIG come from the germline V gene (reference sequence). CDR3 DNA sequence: TGTGCCTGGAGCACAGGATCTAACTATGGCTACACCTTC. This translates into CAWSTGSNYGYTF.

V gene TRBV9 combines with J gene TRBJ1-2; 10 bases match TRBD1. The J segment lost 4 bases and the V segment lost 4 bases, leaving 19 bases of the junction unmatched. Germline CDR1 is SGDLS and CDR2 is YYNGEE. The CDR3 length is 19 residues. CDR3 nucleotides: TGTGCCAGCAGCACACCGACAGGGGGCCGGAATCGCGACATCTATGGCTACACCTTC. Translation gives CASSTPTGGRNRDIYGYTF. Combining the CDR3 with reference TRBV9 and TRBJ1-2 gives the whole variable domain DSGVTQTPKHLITATGQRVTLRCSPRSGDLSVYWYQQSLDQGLQFLIQYYNGEERAKGNILERFSAQQFPDLHSELNLSSLELGDSALYFCASSTPTGGRNRDIYGYTFGSGTRLTVV.

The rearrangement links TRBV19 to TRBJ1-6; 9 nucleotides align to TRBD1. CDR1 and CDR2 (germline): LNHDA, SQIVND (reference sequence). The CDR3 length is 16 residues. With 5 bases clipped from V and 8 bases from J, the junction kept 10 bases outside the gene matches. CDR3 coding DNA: TGTGCCAGTAGTGGGACAGGGTATCCTCCCTATTCACCCCTCCACTTT. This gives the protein CASSGTGYPPYSPLHF.

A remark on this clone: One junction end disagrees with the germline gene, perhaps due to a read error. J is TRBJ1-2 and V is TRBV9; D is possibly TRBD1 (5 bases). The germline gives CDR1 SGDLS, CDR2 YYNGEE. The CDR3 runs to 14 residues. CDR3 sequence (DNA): TGTGCCAGCAGCGTGTCCCAGGGTGGATATGACTACACCTTC. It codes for CASSVSQGGYDYTF. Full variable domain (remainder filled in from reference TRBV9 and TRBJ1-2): DSGVTQTPKHLITATGQRVTLRCSPRSGDLSVYWYQQSLDQGLQFLIQYYNGEERAKGNILERFSAQQFPDLHSELNLSSLELGDSALYFCASSVSQGGYDYTFGSGTRLTVV.

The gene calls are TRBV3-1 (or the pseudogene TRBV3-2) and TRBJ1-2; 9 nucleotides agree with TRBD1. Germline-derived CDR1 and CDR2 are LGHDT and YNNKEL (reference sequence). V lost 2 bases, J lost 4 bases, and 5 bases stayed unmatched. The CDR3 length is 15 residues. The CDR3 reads CASSQPGQGLYGYTF. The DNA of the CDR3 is TGTGCCAGCAGCCAACCGGGACAGGGCCTCTATGGCTACACCTTC.